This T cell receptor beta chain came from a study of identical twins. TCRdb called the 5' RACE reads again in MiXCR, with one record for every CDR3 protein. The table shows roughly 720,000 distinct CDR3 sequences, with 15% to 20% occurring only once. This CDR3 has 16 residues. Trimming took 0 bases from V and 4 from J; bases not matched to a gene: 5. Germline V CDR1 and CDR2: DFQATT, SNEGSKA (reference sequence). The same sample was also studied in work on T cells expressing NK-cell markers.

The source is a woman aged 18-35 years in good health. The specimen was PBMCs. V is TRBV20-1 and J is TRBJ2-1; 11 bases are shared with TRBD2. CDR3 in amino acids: CSARDGLAGGYNEQFF. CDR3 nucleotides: TGCAGTGCTAGAGATGGCTTAGCGGGAGGGTACAATGAGCAGTTCTTC.